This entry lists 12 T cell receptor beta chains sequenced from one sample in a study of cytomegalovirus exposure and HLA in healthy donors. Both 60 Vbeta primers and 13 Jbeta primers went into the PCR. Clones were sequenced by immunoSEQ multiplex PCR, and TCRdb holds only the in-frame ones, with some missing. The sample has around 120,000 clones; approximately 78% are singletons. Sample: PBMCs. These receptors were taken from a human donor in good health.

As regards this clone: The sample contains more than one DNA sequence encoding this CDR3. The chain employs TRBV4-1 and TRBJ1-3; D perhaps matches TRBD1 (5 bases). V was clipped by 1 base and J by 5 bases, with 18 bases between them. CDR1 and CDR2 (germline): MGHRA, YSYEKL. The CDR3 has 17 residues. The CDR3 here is CASSQVGGEPTRNTIYF. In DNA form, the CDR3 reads TGCGCCAGCAGCCAAGTAGGAGGGGAGCCAACCCGAAACACCATATATTTT.

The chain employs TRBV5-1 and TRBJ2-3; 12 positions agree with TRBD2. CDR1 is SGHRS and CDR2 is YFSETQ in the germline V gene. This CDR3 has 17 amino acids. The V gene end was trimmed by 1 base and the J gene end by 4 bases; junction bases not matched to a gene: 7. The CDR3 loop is CASSLLGLAGGADTQYF. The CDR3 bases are TGCGCCAGCAGCTTGTTGGGACTAGCGGGCGGGGCAGATACGCAGTATTTT.

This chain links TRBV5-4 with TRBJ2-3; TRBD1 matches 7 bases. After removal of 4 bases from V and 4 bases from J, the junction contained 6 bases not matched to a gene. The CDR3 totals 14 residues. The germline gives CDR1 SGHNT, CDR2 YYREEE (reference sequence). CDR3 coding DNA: TGTGCCAGCAGCACAAGACAGGGAGCAGATACGCAGTATTTT. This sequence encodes CASSTRQGADTQYF.

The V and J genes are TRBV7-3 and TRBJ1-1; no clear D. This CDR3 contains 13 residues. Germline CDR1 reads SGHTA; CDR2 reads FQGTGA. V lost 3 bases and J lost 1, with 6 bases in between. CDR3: CASSLSGNTEAFF. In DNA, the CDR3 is TGTGCCAGCAGCTTGTCGGGGAACACTGAAGCTTTCTTT.

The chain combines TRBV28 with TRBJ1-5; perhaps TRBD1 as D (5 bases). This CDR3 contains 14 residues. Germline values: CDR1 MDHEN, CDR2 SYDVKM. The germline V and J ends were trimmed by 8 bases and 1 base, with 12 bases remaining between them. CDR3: CASLLQGSNQPQHF. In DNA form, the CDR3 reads TGTGCCAGCCTCCTCCAGGGCAGCAATCAGCCCCAGCATTTT.

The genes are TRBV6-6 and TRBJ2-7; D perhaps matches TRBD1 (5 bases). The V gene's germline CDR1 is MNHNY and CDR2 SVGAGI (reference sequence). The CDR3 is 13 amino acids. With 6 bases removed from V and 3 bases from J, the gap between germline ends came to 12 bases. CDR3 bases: TGTGCCAGCAGACAGGACCTGCGCTACGAGCAGTACTTC. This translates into CASRQDLRYEQYF.

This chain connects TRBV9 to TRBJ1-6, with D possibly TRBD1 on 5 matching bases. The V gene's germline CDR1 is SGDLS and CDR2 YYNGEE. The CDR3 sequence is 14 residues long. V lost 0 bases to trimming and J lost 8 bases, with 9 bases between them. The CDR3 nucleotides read TGTGCCAGCAGCGTAGTGGACATTGATTCACCCCTCCACTTT. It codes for CASSVVDIDSPLHF.

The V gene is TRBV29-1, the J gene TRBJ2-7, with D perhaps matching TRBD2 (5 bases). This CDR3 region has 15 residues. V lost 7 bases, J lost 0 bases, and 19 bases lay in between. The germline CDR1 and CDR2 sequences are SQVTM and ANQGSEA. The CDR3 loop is CSARPRTGGSYEQYF. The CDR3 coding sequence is TGCAGCGCTCGACCGAGGACTGGAGGCTCCTACGAGCAGTACTTC.

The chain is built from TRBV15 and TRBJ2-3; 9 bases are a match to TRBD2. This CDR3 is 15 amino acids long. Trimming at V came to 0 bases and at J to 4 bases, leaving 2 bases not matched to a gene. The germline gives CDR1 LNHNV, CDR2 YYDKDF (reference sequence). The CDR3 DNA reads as TGTGCCACCAGCAGAGAAGGACTAGCGCCAGATACGCAGTATTTT. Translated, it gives CATSREGLAPDTQYF.

CDR3 amino acids: CATERGGGRLNTEAFF. The DNA for the CDR3 is TGTGCCACCGAACGGGGGGGAGGCCGTTTGAACACTGAAGCTTTCTTT. The chain joins TRBV21-1 to TRBJ1-1. TRBV21-1 is a pseudogene. This CDR3 contains 16 residues.

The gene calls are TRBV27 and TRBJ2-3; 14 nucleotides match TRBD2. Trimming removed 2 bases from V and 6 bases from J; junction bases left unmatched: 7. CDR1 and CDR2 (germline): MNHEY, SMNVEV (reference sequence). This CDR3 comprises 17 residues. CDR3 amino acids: CASSLLGTSGSSDTQYF. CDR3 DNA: TGTGCCAGCAGTTTACTCGGGACTAGCGGGAGTAGCGATACGCAGTATTTT.

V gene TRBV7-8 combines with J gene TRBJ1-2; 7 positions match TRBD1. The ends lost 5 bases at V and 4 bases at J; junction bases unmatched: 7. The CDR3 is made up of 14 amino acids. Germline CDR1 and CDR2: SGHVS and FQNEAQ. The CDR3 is CASSLRDRIYGYTF. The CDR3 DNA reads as TGTGCCAGCAGCCTTCGGGACAGAATCTATGGCTACACCTTC.